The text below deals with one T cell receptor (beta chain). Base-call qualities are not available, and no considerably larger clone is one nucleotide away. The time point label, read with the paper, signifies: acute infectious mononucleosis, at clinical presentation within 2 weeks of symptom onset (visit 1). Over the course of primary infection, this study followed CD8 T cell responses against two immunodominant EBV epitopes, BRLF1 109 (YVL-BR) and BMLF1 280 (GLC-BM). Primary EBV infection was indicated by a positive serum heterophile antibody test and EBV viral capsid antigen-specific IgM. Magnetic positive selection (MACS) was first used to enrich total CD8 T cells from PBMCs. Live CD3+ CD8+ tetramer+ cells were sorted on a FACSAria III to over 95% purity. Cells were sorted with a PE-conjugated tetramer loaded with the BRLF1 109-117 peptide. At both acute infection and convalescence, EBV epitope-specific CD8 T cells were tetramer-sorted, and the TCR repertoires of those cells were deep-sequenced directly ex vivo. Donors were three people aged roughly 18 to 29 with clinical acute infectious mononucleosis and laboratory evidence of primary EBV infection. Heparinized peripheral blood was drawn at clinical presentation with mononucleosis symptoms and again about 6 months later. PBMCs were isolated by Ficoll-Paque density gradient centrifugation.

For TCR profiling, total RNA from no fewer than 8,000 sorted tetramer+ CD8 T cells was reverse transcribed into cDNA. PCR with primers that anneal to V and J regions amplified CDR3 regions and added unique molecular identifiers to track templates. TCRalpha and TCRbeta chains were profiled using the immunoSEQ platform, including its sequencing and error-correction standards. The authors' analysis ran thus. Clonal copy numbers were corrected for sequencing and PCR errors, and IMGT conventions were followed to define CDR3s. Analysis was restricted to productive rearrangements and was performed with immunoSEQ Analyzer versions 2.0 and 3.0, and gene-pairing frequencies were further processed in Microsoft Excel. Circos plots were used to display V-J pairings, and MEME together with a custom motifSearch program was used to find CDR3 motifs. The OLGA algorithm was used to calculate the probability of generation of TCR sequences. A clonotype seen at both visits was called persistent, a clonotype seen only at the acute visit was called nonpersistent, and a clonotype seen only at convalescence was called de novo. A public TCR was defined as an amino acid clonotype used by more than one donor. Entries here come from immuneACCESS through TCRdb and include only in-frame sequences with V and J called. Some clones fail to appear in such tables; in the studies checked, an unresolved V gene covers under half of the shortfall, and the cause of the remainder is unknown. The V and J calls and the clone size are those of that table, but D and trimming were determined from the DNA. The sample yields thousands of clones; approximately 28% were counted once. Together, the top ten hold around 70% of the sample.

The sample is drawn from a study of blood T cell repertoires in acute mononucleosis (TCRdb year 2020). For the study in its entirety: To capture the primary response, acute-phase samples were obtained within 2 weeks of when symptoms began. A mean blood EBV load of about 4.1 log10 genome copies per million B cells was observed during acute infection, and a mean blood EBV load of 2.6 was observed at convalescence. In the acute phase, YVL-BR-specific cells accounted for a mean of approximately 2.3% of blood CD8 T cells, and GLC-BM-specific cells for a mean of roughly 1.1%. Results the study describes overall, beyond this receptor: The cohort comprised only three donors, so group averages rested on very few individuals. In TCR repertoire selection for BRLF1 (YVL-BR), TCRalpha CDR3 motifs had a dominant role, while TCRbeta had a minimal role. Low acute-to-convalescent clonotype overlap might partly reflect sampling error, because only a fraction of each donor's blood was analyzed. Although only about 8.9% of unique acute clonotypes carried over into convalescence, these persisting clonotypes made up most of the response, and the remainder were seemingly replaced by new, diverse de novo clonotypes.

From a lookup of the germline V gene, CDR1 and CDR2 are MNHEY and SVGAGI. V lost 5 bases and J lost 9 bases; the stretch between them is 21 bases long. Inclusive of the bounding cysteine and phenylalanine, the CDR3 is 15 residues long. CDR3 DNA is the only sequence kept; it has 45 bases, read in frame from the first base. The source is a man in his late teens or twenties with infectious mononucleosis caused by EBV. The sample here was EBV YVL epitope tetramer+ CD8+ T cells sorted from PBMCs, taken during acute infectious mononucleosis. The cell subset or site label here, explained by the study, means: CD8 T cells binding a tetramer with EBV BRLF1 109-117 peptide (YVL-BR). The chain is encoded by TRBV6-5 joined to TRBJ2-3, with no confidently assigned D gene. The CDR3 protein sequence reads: CASSALTGSASTQYF. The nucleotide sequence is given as TGTGCCAGCAGTGCCCTAACTGGGTCAGCGTCGACGCAGTATTTT.